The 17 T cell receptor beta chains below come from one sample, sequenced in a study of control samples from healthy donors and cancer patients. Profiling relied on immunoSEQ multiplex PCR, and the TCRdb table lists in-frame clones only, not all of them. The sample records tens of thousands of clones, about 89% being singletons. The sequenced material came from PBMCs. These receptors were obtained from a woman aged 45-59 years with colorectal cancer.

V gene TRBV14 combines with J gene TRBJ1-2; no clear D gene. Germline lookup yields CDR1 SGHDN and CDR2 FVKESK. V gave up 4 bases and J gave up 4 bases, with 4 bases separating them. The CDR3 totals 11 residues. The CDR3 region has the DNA TGTGCCAGCAGCCTGGGCTATGGCTACACCTTC. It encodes CASSLGYGYTF.

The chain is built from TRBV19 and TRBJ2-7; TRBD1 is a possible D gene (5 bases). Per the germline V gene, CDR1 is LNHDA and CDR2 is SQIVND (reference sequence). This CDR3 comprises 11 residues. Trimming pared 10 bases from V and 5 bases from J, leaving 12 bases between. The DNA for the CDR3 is TGTGCCACCCAATTAGGGGACGAGCAGTACGTC. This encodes CATQLGDEQYV.

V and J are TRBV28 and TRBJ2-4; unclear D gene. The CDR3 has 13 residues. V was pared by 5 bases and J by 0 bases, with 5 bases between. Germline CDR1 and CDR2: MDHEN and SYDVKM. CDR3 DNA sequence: TGTGCCAGCAGTGGGGAAGCCAAAAACATTCAGTACTTC. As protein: CASSGEAKNIQYF.

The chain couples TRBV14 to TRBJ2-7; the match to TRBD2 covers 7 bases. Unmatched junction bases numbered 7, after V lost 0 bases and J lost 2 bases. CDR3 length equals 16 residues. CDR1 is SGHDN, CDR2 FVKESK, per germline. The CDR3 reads CASSQDMRTSPYEQYV. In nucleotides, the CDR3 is TGTGCCAGCAGCCAAGATATGCGGACTAGTCCCTACGAGCAGTACGTC.

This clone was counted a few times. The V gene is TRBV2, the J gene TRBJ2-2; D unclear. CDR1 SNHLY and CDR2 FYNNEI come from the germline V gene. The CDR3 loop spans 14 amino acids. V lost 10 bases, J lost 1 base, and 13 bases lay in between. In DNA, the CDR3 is TGTGCCACACGGTGGGCGGAGAACACCGGGGAGCTGTTTTTT. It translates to CATRWAENTGELFF.

CDR3 bases: TGTGCCAGCAGCTTAGGGGTGGTCCCCCACGCAACTAATGAAAAACTGTTTTTT. Translating gives CASSLGVVPHATNEKLFF. The V and J genes are TRBV13 and TRBJ1-4; D remains unclear. Trimming shortened V by 0 bases and J by 0 bases, and 14 bases separated the two germline ends. CDR1 is PRHDT, CDR2 FYEKMQ, per germline (reference sequence). The CDR3 loop spans 18 amino acids.

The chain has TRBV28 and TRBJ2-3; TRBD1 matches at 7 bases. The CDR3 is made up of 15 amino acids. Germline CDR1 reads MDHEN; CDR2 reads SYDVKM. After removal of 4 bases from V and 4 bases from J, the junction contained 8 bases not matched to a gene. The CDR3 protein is CASSSGQIGSDTQYF. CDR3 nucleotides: TGTGCCAGCAGTTCGGGACAGATAGGTTCAGATACGCAGTATTTT. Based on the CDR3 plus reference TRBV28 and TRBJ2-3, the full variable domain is DVKVTQSSRYLVKRTGEKVFLECVQDMDHENMFWYRQDPGLGLRLIYFSYDVKMKEKGDIPEGYSVSREKKERFSLILESASTNQTSMYLCASSSGQIGSDTQYFGPGTRLTVL.

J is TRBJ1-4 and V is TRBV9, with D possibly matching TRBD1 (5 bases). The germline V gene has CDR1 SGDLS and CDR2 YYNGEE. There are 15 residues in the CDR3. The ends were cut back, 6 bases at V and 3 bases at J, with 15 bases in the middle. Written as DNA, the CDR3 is TGTGCCAGCAATATGGCAGGGAGGGCTAATGAAAAACTGTTTTTT. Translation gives CASNMAGRANEKLFF.

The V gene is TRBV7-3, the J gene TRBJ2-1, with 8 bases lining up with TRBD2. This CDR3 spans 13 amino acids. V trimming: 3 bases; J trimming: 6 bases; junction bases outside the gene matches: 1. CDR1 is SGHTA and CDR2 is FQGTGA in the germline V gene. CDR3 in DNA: TGTGCCAGCAGCTTGGGACTAGTCAATGAGCAGTTCTTC. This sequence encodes CASSLGLVNEQFF.

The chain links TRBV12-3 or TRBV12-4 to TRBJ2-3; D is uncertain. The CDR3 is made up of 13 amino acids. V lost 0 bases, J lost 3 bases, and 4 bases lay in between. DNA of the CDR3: TGTGCCAGCAGTTTAGCCTCGACAGATACGCAGTATTTT. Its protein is CASSLASTDTQYF.

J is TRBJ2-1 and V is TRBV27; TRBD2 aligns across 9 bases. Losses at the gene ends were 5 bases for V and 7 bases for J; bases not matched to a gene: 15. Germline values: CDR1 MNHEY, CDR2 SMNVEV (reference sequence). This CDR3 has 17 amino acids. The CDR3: CASSLRLADRAWNEQFF. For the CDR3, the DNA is TGTGCCAGCAGTCTAAGACTAGCGGATCGGGCATGGAATGAGCAGTTCTTC.

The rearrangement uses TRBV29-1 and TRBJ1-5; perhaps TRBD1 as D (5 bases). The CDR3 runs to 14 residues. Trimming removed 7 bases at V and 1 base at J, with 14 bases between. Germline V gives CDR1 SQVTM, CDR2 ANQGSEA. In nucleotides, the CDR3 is TGCAGCGCCAGATGGGGGGGGAGCAATCAGCCCCAGCATTTT. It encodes CSARWGGSNQPQHF.

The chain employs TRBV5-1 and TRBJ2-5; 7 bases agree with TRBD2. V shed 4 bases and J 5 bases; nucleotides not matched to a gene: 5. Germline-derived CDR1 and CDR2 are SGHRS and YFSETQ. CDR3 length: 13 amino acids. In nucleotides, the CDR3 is TGCGCCAGCAGCCGGACTAGGGTTGAGACCCAGTACTTC. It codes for CASSRTRVETQYF.

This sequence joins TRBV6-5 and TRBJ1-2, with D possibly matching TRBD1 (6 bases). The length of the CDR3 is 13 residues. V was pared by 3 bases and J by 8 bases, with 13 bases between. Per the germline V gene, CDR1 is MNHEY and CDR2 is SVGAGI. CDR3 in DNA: TGTGCCAGCAGTTATACAGGGACAAAGGGCTACACCTTC. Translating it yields CASSYTGTKGYTF.

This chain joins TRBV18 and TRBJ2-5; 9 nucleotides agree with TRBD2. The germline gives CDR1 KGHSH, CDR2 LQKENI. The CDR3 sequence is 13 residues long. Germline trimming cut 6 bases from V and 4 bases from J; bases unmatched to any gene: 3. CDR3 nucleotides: TGTGCCAGCTCCAGTAGCGGGGGAGAGACCCAGTACTTC. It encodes CASSSSGGETQYF.

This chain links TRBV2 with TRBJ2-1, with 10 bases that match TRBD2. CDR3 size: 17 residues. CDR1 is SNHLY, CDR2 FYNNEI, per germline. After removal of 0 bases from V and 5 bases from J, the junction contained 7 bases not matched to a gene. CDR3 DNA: TGTGCCAGCAGTGAAGCGTTAGCGGGGGGCGGCAACAATGAGCAGTTCTTC. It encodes CASSEALAGGGNNEQFF. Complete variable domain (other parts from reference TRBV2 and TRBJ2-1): EPEVTQTPSHQVTQMGQEVILRCVPISNHLYFYWYRQILGQKVEFLVSFYNNEISEKSEIFDDQFSVERPDGSNFTLKIRSTKLEDSAMYFCASSEALAGGGNNEQFFGPGTRLTVL.

This CDR3 is CASSASGGPSSYNEQFF. In DNA form, the CDR3 reads TGTGCCAGTAGTGCTAGCGGGGGACCGAGCTCCTACAATGAGCAGTTCTTC. The chain links TRBV19 to TRBJ2-1; 10 bases are a match to TRBD2. From germline, CDR1 is LNHDA and CDR2 SQIVND (reference sequence). CDR3 length: 17 amino acids. V trimming: 5 bases; J trimming: 0 bases; junction bases outside the gene matches: 7.